A selection of T cell receptor beta chains follows, all from one sample in a study of early T cells in non-severe SARS-CoV-2 infection. TCRdb used MiXCR to reprocess the 5' RACE reads, holding one entry per CDR3 protein. The table has fewer than 80,000 distinct CDR3 sequences, roughly a tenth seen once. Sequencing was performed on whole blood. All receptors derive from an adult who was a healthcare worker with PCR-confirmed SARS-CoV-2 infection or an uninfected control (not recorded which). CDR3s leave out the opening cysteine and the closing phenylalanine or tryptophan. The D gene is left open where the match is weak.

v_gene,d_gene,j_gene,CDR3aa
TRBV7-2,-,TRBJ2-7,ASSLNRVQQY
TRBV7-8,TRBD1,TRBJ1-6,ASSSDAPGTGNSPLH
TRBV7-9,-,TRBJ2-7,ASIPDSSYEQY
TRBV2,TRBD1,TRBJ1-1,AGATGGGTEAF
TRBV15,-,TRBJ2-5,ATSRSDRSLARETQY
TRBV20-1,TRBD2,TRBJ2-2,SARTSGLNTGELF
TRBV4-2,TRBD2,TRBJ2-1,ASSPGTSGIGEQF
TRBV29-1,TRBD2,TRBJ2-1,SVVVAGWNEQF
TRBV20-1,TRBD1,TRBJ1-5,SAEGASNQPQH
TRBV6-2/TRBV6-3,-,TRBJ2-1,ASSAINEQF
TRBV12-3/TRBV12-4,TRBD2,TRBJ2-5,ASSPPGLLQETQY
TRBV29-1,-,TRBJ2-4,SVEPPGAKNIQY
TRBV4-3,TRBD2,TRBJ2-1,ASSLGLAGPSYNEQF
TRBV7-2,-,TRBJ1-4,ASSLRGTTNEKLF
TRBV5-4,-,TRBJ1-1,ASSLEGGMNTEAF
TRBV20-1,-,TRBJ1-6,SATWQGYNSPLH
TRBV7-2,-,TRBJ2-7,ASSPADGPSYEQY
TRBV7-2,-,TRBJ2-6,ASSSRGTGANVLT
TRBV14,-,TRBJ1-3,ASSHVGSKRNTIY
TRBV29-1,TRBD1,TRBJ2-7,SVVLHETGGYEQY
TRBV11-2,TRBD1,TRBJ2-3,ASSFDRGTDTQY
TRBV5-1,TRBD1,TRBJ1-1,ASSPGQGWTEAF
TRBV14,TRBD1,TRBJ1-1,ASSQAGGVTEAF
TRBV7-2,-,TRBJ2-2,ASSARRSAGELF
TRBV19,TRBD1,TRBJ2-1,ASRLRQGNEQF
TRBV7-6,-,TRBJ2-1,ASSLAGVREQF
TRBV24-1,-,TRBJ1-2,ATSRGYGYT
TRBV5-8,-,TRBJ2-7,ASSLGAVGIGEQY
TRBV5-1,TRBD1,TRBJ2-1,ASSTPTGGISYNEQF
TRBV5-4,-,TRBJ2-7,ASSSLFGESEQY
TRBV5-1,TRBD2,TRBJ2-3,ASTPYRGDTDTQY